This record looks at one TCR beta chain sequence and its context. The antigen it recognizes is unknown. No base-level quality is on record; no much larger clone is a single base apart. The data stem from a study of OX40 agonist ivuxolimab in advanced cancers. For the wider study: The costimulatory receptor OX40 (CD134) was targeted by ivuxolimab, a fully human IgG2 agonistic monoclonal antibody. Intravenous ivuxolimab was administered to patients every 2 weeks at six dose levels: 0.01, 0.1, 0.3, 1.5, 3 and 10 mg/kg. The paper describes the monotherapy dose-escalation part (N ≈ 50 patients) of the phase I trial of ivuxolimab. In the dose-escalation cohort, 65% to 85% of patients were male, and the mean age was around 60 years with a range of roughly 23 to 79. Prior anti-PD-1, anti-PD-L1 or anti-CTLA-4 therapy was permitted, and checkpoint inhibitors had been received by roughly 42% of dose-escalation patients. Partial responses occurred in three dose-escalation patients: two with cutaneous melanoma and one with hepatocellular carcinoma. Of the 50 to 55 patients in dose escalation, some 20 had hepatocellular carcinoma, some 15 had melanoma, 9 had renal cell carcinoma and 9 had head and neck cancer. The purpose of peripheral TCRbeta sequencing was to test whether ivuxolimab changed TCR sequence diversity and led to clonal T-cell expansion.

Findings and caveats that apply to the study as a whole: Low levels of normalized T-cell clonal expansion were also shown by some nonresponding patients. The antigen specificity of the clonally expanded peripheral T cells was not determined. At doses from 0.1 to 3.0 mg/kg, clonal expansion was seen in both CD4+ and CD8+ blood T cells between baseline and week 6. After ivuxolimab, more expanded clones were found on average in CD8+ T cells than in CD4+ T cells. In the 0.1-3.0 mg/kg groups, partial responders were among the patients with the lowest normalized peripheral clonal expansion, particularly in CD8+ T cells.

The germline ends are 16 bases apart after V is trimmed by 2 bases and J by 11 bases. The germline V gene sets CDR1 to SGHVS and CDR2 to FQNEAQ. The CDR3 numbers 13 residues from cysteine through phenylalanine. The DNA shown is the 39-base CDR3, in frame from base 1. Patients with autoimmune disease history or receiving systemic immunosuppression were excluded from the trial. In every dose cohort, peripheral blood was drawn for TCR sequencing at baseline, cycle 4 day 1, and cycle 7 day 1. Samples came from an open-label, multicenter, first-in-human phase I dose-escalation trial of ivuxolimab. Adults with locally advanced or metastatic head and neck squamous cell, hepatocellular, melanoma or renal cell carcinoma were enrolled in the trial. Before TCR sequencing, CD4+ T cells and CD8+ T cells were sorted from peripheral blood as separate populations. For sequencing of the TCRbeta CDR3 region, genomic DNA was extracted from the sorted cells. The immunoSEQ Assay was used for sequencing of TCRbeta CDR3 regions. TCRdb took over this immuneACCESS table, retaining in-frame rearrangements with V and J assigned. Such tables are incomplete; in checked studies, under half of the missing clones stem from an unresolved V gene, and the remainder is unexplained. The sample table records 39,000 or so clones; roughly nine tenths of these occur just once. The ten most abundant clones make up roughly 0.58% of the sample.

This chain joins TRBV7-8 to TRBJ2-7; TRBD2 is possibly the D segment (5 matching bases). The input for sequencing was CD4+ or CD8+ T cells sorted from blood, taken in a trial of the OX40 agonist ivuxolimab. The origin of this receptor is an adult with an advanced solid tumor such as melanoma, head and neck, liver or kidney cancer. The CDR3 in this case is CASSLTGLEVKYF. The DNA reads TGTGCCAGCAGCTTAACCGGACTTGAGGTGAAGTACTTC. With the portions outside the CDR3 filled from the reference TRBV7-8 and TRBJ2-7 genes, the complete variable region becomes GAGVSQSPRYKVAKRGQDVALRCDPISGHVSLFWYQQALGQGPEFLTYFQNEAQLDKSGLPSDRFFAERPEGSVSTLKIQRTQQEDSAVYLCASSLTGLEVKYFGPGTRLTVT.